This T cell receptor beta chain was identified during a study of shared clonotypes between healthy human individuals. Study summary: CD8 memory received one plate per donor, CD8 naive two, CD4 memory three and CD4 naive three. Study-wide results and caveats: Sampling was confined to blood; repertoires within tissues likely differ. Sequencing of the sorted subsets was shown by rarefaction to be incomplete despite large depth. Only a few donors were included, so the genetic and exposure-history diversity represented was limited.

As for this clone: Its antigen remains unidentified.

Generated by immunoSEQ multiplex PCR, the TCRdb table keeps only in-frame clones and is missing some. The sample records about 2.2 million clones, over 85% being singletons. With V trimmed by 2 bases and J by 0 bases, 16 bases remained unmatched. The CDR3 loop spans 22 amino acids. Germline V lookup: CDR1 LGHNT, CDR2 FRNRAP. Naivety among CD8 cells was defined by CD45RO negativity and positive CCR7 selection, thereby excluding terminally differentiated effector memory CD45RA+ cells. The sequence was collected from a man younger than 35 in good health. Some clones in this sample may be carry-over from other donors' samples. The J gene is TRBJ2-1, the V gene TRBV12-5, with 13 bases identical to TRBD2. Source material: naive CD8+ T cells from PBMCs. CDR3 DNA: TGTGCTAGTGGTTTGCATGATTTAAGACTAGCGGGAGGTTATAGCTCCTACAATGAGCAGTTCTTC. Encoded protein: CASGLHDLRLAGGYSSYNEQFF.